Presented here are 15 T cell receptor beta chains from one specimen sequenced in a study of OX40 agonist ivuxolimab in advanced cancers. The library was prepared using the immunoSEQ multiplex PCR assay. TCRdb stores this immuneACCESS table with in-frame sequences only. Part of the clones is absent; in the studies checked, under half of the shortfall reflects unresolved V genes, and no reason is known for the rest. The table for this sample lists tens of thousands of clones; more than 70% of them were counted only once. The ten largest clones add up to 6.5% of the sample. The source was CD4+ or CD8+ T cells sorted from blood, collected in a trial of the OX40 agonist ivuxolimab. These TCRs come from an adult with an advanced solid tumor such as melanoma, head and neck, liver or kidney cancer.

The genes are TRBV9 and TRBJ2-2; D call uncertain. The CDR3 consists of 14 residues. CDR1 is SGDLS, CDR2 YYNGEE, per germline. The ends were cut back, 6 bases at V and 6 bases at J, with 15 bases in the middle. The CDR3 protein is CASNPTLAPGELFF. The CDR3, as DNA: TGTGCCAGCAACCCGACACTTGCCCCCGGGGAGCTGTTTTTT.

The chain employs TRBV7-2 and TRBJ2-2; 9 bases map to TRBD2. J was trimmed by 1 base and V by 3 bases; bases with no gene match: 3. Germline V gives CDR1 SGHTA, CDR2 FQGNSA. The CDR3 has 16 residues. This CDR3 is CASSFSGRMNTGELFF. Written as DNA, the CDR3 is TGTGCCAGCAGCTTCAGCGGGAGGATGAACACCGGGGAGCTGTTTTTT.

This sequence joins TRBV4-3 and TRBJ2-7; D is possibly TRBD1 (5 bases). Trimming removed 1 base from V and 4 bases from J, with 11 bases in between. The V gene's germline CDR1 is LGHNA and CDR2 YSLEER. The CDR3 length is 14 residues. The CDR3 reads CASSQGTQLYEQYF. CDR3 nucleotide sequence: TGCGCCAGCAGCCAAGGGACACAGTTATACGAGCAGTACTTC.

The J gene is TRBJ2-1, the V gene TRBV27; no reliable D call. The V end lost 2 bases, the J end lost 8 bases, and 13 bases lay between the germline ends. Germline CDR1 is MNHEY and CDR2 is SMNVEV (reference sequence). The CDR3 runs to 14 residues. The CDR3 is CASSLNGGIYEQFF. CDR3 DNA sequence: TGTGCCAGCAGTTTAAATGGTGGCATCTATGAGCAGTTCTTC.

This rearrangement joins TRBV6-1 to TRBJ1-1; weak D call: TRBD1 (6 bases). This CDR3 region has 13 residues. The V gene lost 10 bases and the J gene lost 7 bases, with 19 bases spanning the gap. Per the germline V gene, CDR1 is MNHNS and CDR2 is SASEGT. CDR3 region: CATQYTGPLEAFF. For the CDR3, the DNA is TGTGCCACACAATATACAGGGCCTCTTGAAGCTTTCTTT.

The rearrangement uses TRBV5-4 and TRBJ2-1; D possibly corresponds to TRBD1 (5 bases). CDR1 and CDR2 from the germline V gene are SGHNT and YYREEE (reference sequence). Trimming removed 4 bases from V and 0 bases from J, with 14 bases in between. This CDR3 comprises 16 residues. In DNA form, the CDR3 reads TGTGCCAGCAGCCCAACAGGCCTTTTCTCCTACAATGAGCAGTTCTTC. This translates into CASSPTGLFSYNEQFF. Together with reference TRBV5-4 and TRBJ2-1, the CDR3 gives the full variable domain: ETGVTQSPTHLIKTRGQQVTLRCSSQSGHNTVSWYQQALGQGPQFIFQYYREEENGRGNFPPRFSGLQFPNYSSELNVNALELDDSALYLCASSPTGLFSYNEQFFGPGTRLTVL.

The chain couples TRBV7-9 to TRBJ2-3, with 10 bases matching TRBD2. CDR1 is SEHNR, CDR2 FQNEAQ, per germline (reference sequence). This CDR3 region has 18 residues. V trimming: 5 bases; J trimming: 3 bases; junction bases outside the gene matches: 14. The CDR3 sequence is CASSPKPLLAGGTDTQYF. CDR3 nucleotide sequence: TGTGCCAGCAGCCCAAAGCCCCTCTTAGCGGGGGGAACAGATACGCAGTATTTT.

The rearrangement links TRBV19 to TRBJ2-2, with 13 positions matching TRBD2. CDR1 is LNHDA, CDR2 SQIVND, per germline (reference sequence). After removal of 5 bases from V and 8 bases from J, the junction contained 17 bases not matched to a gene. The CDR3 runs to 19 residues. This CDR3 is CASSYSRGLAGPNRGELFF. Written as DNA, the CDR3 is TGTGCCAGTAGTTACTCACGGGGACTAGCGGGGCCTAACAGGGGGGAGCTGTTTTTT. Drawing the rest from reference TRBV19 and TRBJ2-2, the complete variable domain is DGGITQSPKYLFRKEGQNVTLSCEQNLNHDAMYWYRQDPGQGLRLIYYSQIVNDFQKGDIAEGYSVSREKKESFPLTVTSAQKNPTAFYLCASSYSRGLAGPNRGELFFGEGSRLTVL.

The rearrangement joins TRBV11-3 to TRBJ2-1; 11 positions agree with TRBD2. The trim removed 1 base at V and 8 bases at J, leaving 7 bases unmatched. The CDR3 is made up of 16 amino acids. Germline CDR1 and CDR2: SGHNT and YENEEA. For the CDR3, the DNA is TGTGCCAGCAGCTTAGCTTCGGGACTAGCGGTGGATGAGCAGTTCTTC. This gives the protein CASSLASGLAVDEQFF.

The V gene is TRBV5-1, the J gene TRBJ1-4; tentative D call: TRBD1 (5 bases). V was shortened by 5 bases and J by 8 bases, with 19 bases between the two germline ends. The CDR3 runs 15 residues. CDR1 SGHRS and CDR2 YFSETQ come from the germline V gene. The DNA of the CDR3 is TGCGCCAGCAGTTCCTTTCAGGGAGGGAAAGAAAAACTGTTTTTT. The encoded protein is CASSSFQGGKEKLFF.

The V call is TRBV10-3, the J call TRBJ2-1, with 9 bases fitting TRBD2. Trimming took 6 bases from V and 4 from J; bases not matched to a gene: 7. Per the germline V gene, CDR1 is ENHRY and CDR2 is SYGVKD. CDR3 length equals 15 residues. CDR3 nucleotide sequence: TGTGCCATCAGGGGAGCGGGGGGTTCTTACAATGAGCAGTTCTTC. It specifies CAIRGAGGSYNEQFF.

This chain links TRBV7-2 with TRBJ2-2, with TRBD1 as a possible D gene (5 bases). This CDR3 comprises 14 residues. Trimming stripped 1 base from V and 7 bases from J, with 10 bases between. CDR1 is SGHTA, CDR2 FQGNSA, per germline. CDR3 nucleotide sequence: TGTGCCAGCAGCTTAGGGGGCCGAGACGGGGAGCTGTTTTTT. It yields the protein CASSLGGRDGELFF.

Details on this clone: The junction and the germline gene differ at one end; a read error may be behind it. The chain employs TRBV7-7 and TRBJ2-3; TRBD1 agrees at 7 bases. Germline loops: CDR1 SSHAT, CDR2 FNYEAQ (reference sequence). The CDR3 extends over 16 amino acids. The CDR3 DNA reads TGTGCTAGCAGCGAAGGGGGCAGATCTAGCACAGATACGCAGTATTTT. Amino acid sequence: CASSEGGRSSTDTQYF.

The CDR3 loop is CASSPPETGGGQYF. In DNA, the CDR3 is TGTGCCAGCAGCCCCCCGGAGACCGGGGGTGGGCAGTACTTC. The chain recombines TRBV11-1 with TRBJ2-7; a possible D gene is TRBD2 (6 bases). Germline V gene lookup returns CDR1 SGHAT and CDR2 FQDESV (reference sequence). V dropped 5 bases and J dropped 9 bases, with 20 bases sitting between them. The CDR3 is made up of 14 amino acids.

This clone was found a few times. V gene TRBV19 combines with J gene TRBJ1-2; D is perhaps TRBD1 (6 bases). Germline CDR1 reads LNHDA; CDR2 reads SQIVND (reference sequence). This CDR3 region has 15 residues. The V end lost 5 bases, the J end lost 2 bases, and 15 bases lay between the germline ends. The CDR3 protein is CASSVTGSSNYGYTF. In DNA, the CDR3 is TGTGCCAGTAGTGTAACAGGGAGCTCGAACTATGGCTACACCTTC.